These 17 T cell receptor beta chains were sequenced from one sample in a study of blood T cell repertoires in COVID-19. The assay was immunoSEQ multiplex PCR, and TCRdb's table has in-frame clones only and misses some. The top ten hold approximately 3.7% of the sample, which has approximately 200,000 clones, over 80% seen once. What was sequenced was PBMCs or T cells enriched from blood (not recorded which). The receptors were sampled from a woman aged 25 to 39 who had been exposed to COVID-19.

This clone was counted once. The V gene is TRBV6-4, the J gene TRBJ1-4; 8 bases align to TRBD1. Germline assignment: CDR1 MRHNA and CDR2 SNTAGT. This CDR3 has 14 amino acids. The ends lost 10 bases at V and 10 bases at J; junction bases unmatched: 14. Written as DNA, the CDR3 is TGTGCCAACGCGGGACAGGACCCGAGCCGAAAACTGTTTTTT. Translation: CANAGQDPSRKLFF.

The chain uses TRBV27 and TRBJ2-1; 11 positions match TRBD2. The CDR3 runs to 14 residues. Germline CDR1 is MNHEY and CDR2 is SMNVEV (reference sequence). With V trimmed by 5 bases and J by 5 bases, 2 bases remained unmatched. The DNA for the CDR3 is TGTGCCAGCAGTCAGGGACTAGCGGACAATGAGCAGTTCTTC. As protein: CASSQGLADNEQFF.

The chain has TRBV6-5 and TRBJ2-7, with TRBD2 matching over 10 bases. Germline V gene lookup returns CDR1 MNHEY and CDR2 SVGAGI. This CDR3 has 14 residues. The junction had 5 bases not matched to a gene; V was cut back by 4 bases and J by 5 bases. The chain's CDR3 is CASSSGTSVDEQYF. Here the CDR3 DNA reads TGTGCCAGCAGTTCCGGGACTAGCGTCGACGAGCAGTACTTC.

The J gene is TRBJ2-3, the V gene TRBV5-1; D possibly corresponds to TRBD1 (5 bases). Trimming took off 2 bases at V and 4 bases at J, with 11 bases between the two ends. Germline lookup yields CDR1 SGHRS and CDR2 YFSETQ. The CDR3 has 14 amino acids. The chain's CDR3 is CASSLAGKADTQYF. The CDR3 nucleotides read TGCGCCAGCAGCTTAGCAGGGAAAGCAGATACGCAGTATTTT.

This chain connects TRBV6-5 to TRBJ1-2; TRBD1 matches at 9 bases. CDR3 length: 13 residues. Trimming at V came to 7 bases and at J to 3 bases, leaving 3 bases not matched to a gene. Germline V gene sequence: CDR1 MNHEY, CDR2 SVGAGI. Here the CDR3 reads CASTDRGDYGYTF. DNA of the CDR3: TGTGCCAGCACCGACAGGGGGGACTATGGCTACACCTTC.

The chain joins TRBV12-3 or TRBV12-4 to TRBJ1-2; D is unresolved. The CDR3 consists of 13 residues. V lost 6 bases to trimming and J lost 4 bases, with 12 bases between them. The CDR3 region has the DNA TGTGCCAGCAGCCCTCCCGAGAGCTATGGCTACACCTTC. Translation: CASSPPESYGYTF.

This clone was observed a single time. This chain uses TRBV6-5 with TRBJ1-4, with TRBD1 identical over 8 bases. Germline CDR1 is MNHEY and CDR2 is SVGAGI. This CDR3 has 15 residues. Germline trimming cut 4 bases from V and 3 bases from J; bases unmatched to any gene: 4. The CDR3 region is CASSSSGGPNEKLFF. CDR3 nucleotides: TGTGCCAGCAGTTCCTCAGGGGGCCCTAATGAAAAACTGTTTTTT.

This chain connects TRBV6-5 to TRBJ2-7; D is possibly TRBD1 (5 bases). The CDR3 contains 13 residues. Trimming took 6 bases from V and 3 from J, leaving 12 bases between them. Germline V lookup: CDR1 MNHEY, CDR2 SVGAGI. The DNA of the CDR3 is TGTGCCAGCAGCCCAGGGTCCATCTACGAGCAGTACTTC. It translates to CASSPGSIYEQYF.

The CDR3 reads CASGLQENTEAFF. The CDR3 nucleotides are TGTGCTAGTGGTTTGCAGGAGAACACTGAAGCTTTCTTT. The rearrangement joins TRBV12-5 to TRBJ1-1; D unresolved. Germline V gene lookup returns CDR1 LGHNT and CDR2 FRNRAP. The V gene lost 2 bases and the J gene lost 1 base, with 5 bases spanning the gap. The CDR3 length is 13 residues.

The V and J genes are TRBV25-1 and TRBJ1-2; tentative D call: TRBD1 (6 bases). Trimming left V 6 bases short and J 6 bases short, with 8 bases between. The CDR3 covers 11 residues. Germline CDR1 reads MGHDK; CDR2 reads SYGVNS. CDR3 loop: CASRGAHGYTF. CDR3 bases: TGTGCCAGCAGGGGGGCTCATGGCTACACCTTC.

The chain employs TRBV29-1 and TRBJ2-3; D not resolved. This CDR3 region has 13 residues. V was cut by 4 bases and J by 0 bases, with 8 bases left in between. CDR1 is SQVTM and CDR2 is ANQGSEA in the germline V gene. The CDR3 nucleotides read TGCAGCGTTGCACGGTCTAGCACAGATACGCAGTATTTT. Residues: CSVARSSTDTQYF.

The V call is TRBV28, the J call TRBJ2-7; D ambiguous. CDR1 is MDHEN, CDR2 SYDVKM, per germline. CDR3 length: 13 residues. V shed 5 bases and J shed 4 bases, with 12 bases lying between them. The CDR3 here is CASSPYRGYEQYF. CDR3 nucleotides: TGTGCCAGCAGTCCCTATCGAGGTTACGAGCAGTACTTC.

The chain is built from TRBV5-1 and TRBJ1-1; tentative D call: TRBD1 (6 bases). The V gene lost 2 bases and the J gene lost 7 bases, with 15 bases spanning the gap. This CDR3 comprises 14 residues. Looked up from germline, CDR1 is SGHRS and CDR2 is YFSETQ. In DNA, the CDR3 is TGCGCCAGCAGCTTAAAATGGAAGGACAGTGAAGCTTTCTTT. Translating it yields CASSLKWKDSEAFF.

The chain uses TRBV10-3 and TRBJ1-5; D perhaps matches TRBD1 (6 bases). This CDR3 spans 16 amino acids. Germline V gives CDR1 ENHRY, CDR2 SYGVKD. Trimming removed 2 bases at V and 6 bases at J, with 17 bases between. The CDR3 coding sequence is TGTGCCATCAGTGAGGAACAGGGACGGTCGGGTCAGCCCCAGCATTTT. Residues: CAISEEQGRSGQPQHF.

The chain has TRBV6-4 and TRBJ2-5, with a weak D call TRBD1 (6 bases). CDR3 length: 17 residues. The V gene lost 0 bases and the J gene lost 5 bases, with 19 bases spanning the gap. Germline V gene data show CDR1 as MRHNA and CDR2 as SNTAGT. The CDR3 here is CASSDSQGRGCRETQYF. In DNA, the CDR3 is TGTGCCAGCAGTGACTCACAGGGACGGGGTTGCCGGGAGACCCAGTACTTC.

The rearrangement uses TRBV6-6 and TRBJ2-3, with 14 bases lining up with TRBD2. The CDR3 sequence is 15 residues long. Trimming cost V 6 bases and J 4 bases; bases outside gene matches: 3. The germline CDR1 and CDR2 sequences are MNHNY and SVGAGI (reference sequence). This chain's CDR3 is CASSKGLAGADTQYF. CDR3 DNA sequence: TGTGCCAGCAGCAAGGGACTAGCGGGGGCAGATACGCAGTATTTT.

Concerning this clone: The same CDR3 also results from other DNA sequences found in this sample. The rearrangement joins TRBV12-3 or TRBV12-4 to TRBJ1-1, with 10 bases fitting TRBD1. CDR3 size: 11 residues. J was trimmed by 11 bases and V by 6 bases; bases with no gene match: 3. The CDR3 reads CASSRTGGAFF. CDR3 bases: TGTGCCAGCAGCCGGACAGGGGGGGCTTTCTTT.